This T cell receptor (beta chain) was recorded in a study of cytomegalovirus exposure and HLA in healthy donors. Germline loops: CDR1 KGHSH, CDR2 LQKENI. This CDR3 contains 15 residues. V lost 3 bases, J lost 3 bases, and 4 bases stayed unmatched. As concerns this clone: The antigen is unknown.

Broader study findings: CMV serostatus stood as the only immune exposure information on hand. A further, later analysis showed that HLA-associated TCR beta chains (compared with equally common others) were more clonally expanded. Most of the CMV-associated TCR beta chains (in a later analysis) appeared to be HLA-restricted.

13 Jbeta primers and 60 Vbeta primers were used for the PCR. The method was immunoSEQ multiplex PCR; TCRdb's version includes in-frame clones alone and lacks a portion of them. The profile shows around 130,000 clones, 80% to 90% of them singletons. The TCR originated in a woman under 30 in good health and CMV-seropositive. Specimen: PBMCs. This sequence joins TRBV18 and TRBJ1-3, with 8 bases matching TRBD1. CDR3 bases: TGTGCCAGCTCACCGGCCGACAGGGGTGGAAACACCATATATTTT. Translation gives CASSPADRGGNTIYF.